This TCR beta chain was documented in a study of cytomegalovirus exposure and HLA in healthy donors. Separate from the roughly 700-subject first cohort, the 120-subject validation cohort was the one that the donors belonged to. Profiling relied on immunoSEQ multiplex PCR, and the TCRdb table lists in-frame clones only, not all of them. The sample shows around 150,000 clones, roughly 91% of them seen only once. Trimming removed 4 bases from V and 3 bases from J; junction bases left unmatched: 12. Germline CDR1 and CDR2: SGDLS and YYNGEE. The length of the CDR3 is 19 residues. The chain is built from TRBV9 and TRBJ2-1; 14 bases fit TRBD2. Sequenced sample: PBMCs. This TCR derives from a woman under 30 in good health and CMV-seropositive. For the CDR3, the DNA is TGTGCCAGCAGCACACCCGGGACTAGCGGGAGTAGTCTCTACAATGAGCAGTTCTTC. It encodes CASSTPGTSGSSLYNEQFF.